Listed here is a single T cell receptor beta chain. Its target is unknown. These data belong to a study of graft-versus-host responses after intestinal transplantation. The overall study: Once they had received anti-thymocyte globulin induction, all recipients took tacrolimus and steroids for 2 to 4 years.

Using immunoSEQ multiplex PCR, the repertoire was profiled, and TCRdb retains in-frame clones only, with some absent. Altogether around 18,000 clones are present, 95% being singletons, with the ten largest covering 0.75% to 0.9%. Study outcomes and limitations: Marrow from the recipient contained GvH clones, some of which had appeared first in ileum or blood. There was an association between peak levels of circulating GvH clones and early post-transplant HvG declines.

Germline V gene lookup returns CDR1 MGHRA and CDR2 YSYEKL. The CDR3 has 14 residues. V lost 5 bases to trimming and J lost 8 bases, with 15 bases between them. The gene calls are TRBV4-1 and TRBJ1-4; maybe TRBD1 (6 bases). Sequenced material: PBMCs, taken 23 days after intestinal transplant. This TCR came from a human patient who received an intestinal transplant, so some T cells may come from the graft donor. This CDR3 is CASSSTEGGEKLFF. CDR3 in DNA: TGCGCCAGCAGCTCGACCGAGGGGGGGGAAAAACTGTTTTTT.